Listed below are T cell receptor beta chains from one sample, sequenced in a study of blood T cell repertoires in COVID-19. Assay used: immunoSEQ multiplex PCR; TCRdb lists only in-frame clones, some missing. The table records 90,000 to 130,000 clones, approximately 70% of them present only once. The material sequenced was peripheral blood. All receptors come from a woman in her sixties with acute or convalescent COVID-19. CDR3s include the opening cysteine and the closing phenylalanine or tryptophan. Each record gives: CDR3 DNA, CDR3 protein, D gene, clone size, V gene, J gene. A D gene is named only where the DNA matches it firmly. Where a row states a size, it is once, few, many or the class of an expanded clone; other rows omit it.

TGTGCCAGCAGTTTGTTCAGCGGACGTCAGCCCCAGCATTTT	CASSLFSGRQPQHF	-	-	TRBV28	TRBJ1-5
TGTGCCAGCAGTGAATTGGCAGGGAGGCCCTATGGCTACACCTTC	CASSELAGRPYGYTF	-	-	TRBV6-1	TRBJ1-2
TGTGCCAGCAGCCAATCGGGCGGAGGACGCACTGAAGCTTTCTTT	CASSQSGGGRTEAFF	-	-	TRBV16	TRBJ1-1
TGTGCCAGCAGCTTTGAACGGGAGCAGTTCTTC	CASSFEREQFF	-	many	TRBV5-4	TRBJ2-1
TGCGCCAGCAGCTTGACAGGGCGGCTCACCGGGGAGCTGTTTTTT	CASSLTGRLTGELFF	-	few	TRBV5-1	TRBJ2-2
TGTGCCAGCACCCGGAGGGGGGTTGGCCAGGGGGCCTCCTACGAGCAGTACTTC	CASTRRGVGQGASYEQYF	TRBD1	-	TRBV2	TRBJ2-7
TGTGCCAGCGGGCAGGCAAGGCGCTATGGCTACACCTTC	CASGQARRYGYTF	-	few	TRBV6-5	TRBJ1-2
TGTGCCAGTAGTAGAACGCAAAGCGGGGGAGAAGCTTTCTTT	CASSRTQSGGEAFF	-	-	TRBV19	TRBJ1-1
TGTGCCAGCAGCCAAGAATTCCAAGGGGGGGCCTACAATGAGCAGTTCTTC	CASSQEFQGGAYNEQFF	-	-	TRBV4-2	TRBJ2-1
TGTGCCAGCAGCCCGTCTTACTCTGGAAACACCATATATTTT	CASSPSYSGNTIYF	-	-	TRBV2	TRBJ1-3
TGTGCCAGCAGCCGGCCGACAGGATTCAATGAGCAGTTCTTC	CASSRPTGFNEQFF	-	-	TRBV11-2	TRBJ2-1
TGTGCCTGGAGTCCCCCGCAAGGGGTCCACGAGCAGTACTTC	CAWSPPQGVHEQYF	-	-	TRBV30	TRBJ2-7
TGTGCCAGCAGCAGCTCTAGGGGATACGAGCAGTACTTC	CASSSSRGYEQYF	-	few	TRBV7-3	TRBJ2-7
TGTGCCAGCAGCCAGGCGCCCAGCGGGGGATACAATGAGCAGTTCTTC	CASSQAPSGGYNEQFF	TRBD2	-	TRBV9	TRBJ2-1
TGTGCCAGCAGCCAAGACGCAAGCAGGCGTAATTCACCCCTCCACTTT	CASSQDASRRNSPLHF	-	-	TRBV14	TRBJ1-6
TGTGCCACCAATACAGGGGGCGGTCAGCCCCAGCATTTT	CATNTGGGQPQHF	TRBD1	-	TRBV2	TRBJ1-5
TGTGCCAGCAGCGGGACAGAAAGAGAAAGCTCTGGAAACACCATATATTTT	CASSGTERESSGNTIYF	-	once	TRBV9	TRBJ1-3
TGCAGCGTTGTGGGACAGGGGGTAGCAAACACTGAAGCTTTCTTT	CSVVGQGVANTEAFF	TRBD1	-	TRBV29-1	TRBJ1-1
TGCGCCAGCAGCTTAGGGGGCGGAATAGGCAATGAGCAGTTCTTC	CASSLGGGIGNEQFF	TRBD1	once	TRBV5-1	TRBJ2-1
TGTGCCAACCCCGCGGGACAGGGGGCTAATCAGCCCCAGCATTTT	CANPAGQGANQPQHF	TRBD1	-	TRBV28	TRBJ1-5
TGTGCCAGCAGCTTGGGTGGGACACCGGTTTTCACAGATACGCAGTATTTT	CASSLGGTPVFTDTQYF	-	once	TRBV5-4	TRBJ2-3
TGTGCCAGTAGTATCGGGACAGGGATGACCTACGAGCAGTACTTC	CASSIGTGMTYEQYF	TRBD1	-	TRBV19	TRBJ2-7
TGTGCCAGCATCCGGAGAGCTTACTCCTACGAGCAGTACTTC	CASIRRAYSYEQYF	-	-	TRBV27	TRBJ2-7
TGTGCCTGGTCCCGGGACAGGGGTGGGTATGGCTACACCTTC	CAWSRDRGGYGYTF	TRBD1	-	TRBV30	TRBJ1-2
TGCGCCAGCAGCTGGCTCGGAGGGGCCGAGCAGTACTTC	CASSWLGGAEQYF	-	few	TRBV5-1	TRBJ2-7
TGTGCCAGCAGCCACGGCAGGGGAAACACTGAAGCTTTCTTT	CASSHGRGNTEAFF	-	few	TRBV6-5	TRBJ1-1
TGTGCCAGTAGTCTCTCACAGGGTCGCAATCAGCCCCAGCATTTT	CASSLSQGRNQPQHF	-	-	TRBV19	TRBJ1-5
TGTGCCAGCAGAGCGGCATTGCATGAGCAGTTCTTC	CASRAALHEQFF	-	-	TRBV6-5	TRBJ2-1
TGTGCCAGCAGCTCGACCGACAGGGACGGCGAAAAACTGTTTTTT	CASSSTDRDGEKLFF	TRBD1	-	TRBV28	TRBJ1-4
TGTGCCAGCAGCTTGGGGACTAGCGGGGGGGCTGATACGCAGTATTTT	CASSLGTSGGADTQYF	TRBD2	-	TRBV5-8	TRBJ2-3
TGTGCCAGCTCACCACCCTCCACGATCGGGGGAAATGAGCAGTTCTTC	CASSPPSTIGGNEQFF	-	-	TRBV18	TRBJ2-1
TGCGCCAGCAGTGAGTCGTGGACATCGAGCTCCTACAATGAGCAGTTCTTC	CASSESWTSSSYNEQFF	-	-	TRBV10-1	TRBJ2-1
TGTGCCAGCAGTTCGACGGGGTATAATTCACCCCTCCACTTT	CASSSTGYNSPLHF	-	-	TRBV6-2/TRBV6-3	TRBJ1-6
TGTGCCATGGCCAGCTACTATAGCAATCAGCCCCAGCATTTT	CAMASYYSNQPQHF	-	-	TRBV10-3	TRBJ1-5
TGTGCCACCAGCAGAGATATAAGCAGGGCTTATGGCTACACCTTC	CATSRDISRAYGYTF	-	-	TRBV15	TRBJ1-2
TGTGCCAGCAGCCAAATAGCGGGGGGTCGAGGTGAGCAGTTCTTC	CASSQIAGGRGEQFF	TRBD2	-	TRBV7-2	TRBJ2-1
TGTGCCAGCAGCCAAGGCAGGGGGATCGGTGAAAAACTGTTTTTT	CASSQGRGIGEKLFF	TRBD1	few	TRBV4-2	TRBJ1-4
TGTGCCAGCAGCCGCTTCCAGGGGCAGGGAGAAAAACTGTTTTTT	CASSRFQGQGEKLFF	-	-	TRBV9	TRBJ1-4
TGCAGCGTTGAAGGCGGGGATGAAAAACTGTTTTTT	CSVEGGDEKLFF	-	few	TRBV29-1	TRBJ1-4
TGCGCCAGCACAGGGGATGCCGGGACACCCAATAATTCACCCCTCCACTTT	CASTGDAGTPNNSPLHF	-	-	TRBV5-1	TRBJ1-6
TGTGCCAGCAGCTTAGTCGGAGGGGCGAGCTCCTACGAGCAGTACTTC	CASSLVGGASSYEQYF	-	-	TRBV7-9	TRBJ2-7
TGTGCCAGCAGCCAAGCGTCGACTAGGGGCCAAGAGACCCAGTACTTC	CASSQASTRGQETQYF	-	-	TRBV4-2	TRBJ2-5
TGTGCCTGGAGTCTTGGTACTTATAGCAATCAGCCCCAGCATTTT	CAWSLGTYSNQPQHF	-	-	TRBV30	TRBJ1-5
TGTGCCAGCAGCTTGGGGACAGGGATGAACACTGAAGCTTTCTTT	CASSLGTGMNTEAFF	TRBD1	-	TRBV5-5	TRBJ1-1
TGTGCCAGCAGCTTAGTGGATCCAGGAAGGACTGAAGCTTTCTTT	CASSLVDPGRTEAFF	-	-	TRBV7-2	TRBJ1-1
TGTGCCAGCAGTTTATCGCTGTACCGAGGAAGGACTGAAGCTTTCTTT	CASSLSLYRGRTEAFF	-	few	TRBV27	TRBJ1-1
TGTGCCAGTAGTATTGATCTTGCGGCACCCCGGAGCTCCTACAATGAGCAGTTCTTC	CASSIDLAAPRSSYNEQFF	-	-	TRBV19	TRBJ2-1
TGTGCCAGCAGTGATCTCTCCTCTGGGGCCAACGTCCTGACTTTC	CASSDLSSGANVLTF	-	few	TRBV2	TRBJ2-6
TGTGCCAGCAGCCCCCAGACAGGGTCTAACTATGGCTACACCTTC	CASSPQTGSNYGYTF	TRBD1	-	TRBV28	TRBJ1-2
TGTGCCACCAGCAGAGACACGGGACAGGGGGTCAGCGGGTCACCCCTCCACTTT	CATSRDTGQGVSGSPLHF	TRBD1	-	TRBV15	TRBJ1-6
TGTGCCAGCAGCCCTACAGGAGGGAATTCACCCCTCCACTTT	CASSPTGGNSPLHF	-	-	TRBV7-3	TRBJ1-6
TGTGCCAGCAGCCTAGTGGCGGGGCCTAATGAAAAACTGTTTTTT	CASSLVAGPNEKLFF	-	-	TRBV7-8	TRBJ1-4
TGTGCCAGCAGCTTGGCAGGGTTTGGAAACACCATATATTTT	CASSLAGFGNTIYF	-	few	TRBV5-4	TRBJ1-3
TGTGCCATCAGTGACAGGTTTCACTATGGCTACACCTTC	CAISDRFHYGYTF	-	-	TRBV10-3	TRBJ1-2
TGTGCCAGCAGTTGGATAGGGGGCGGCTACACCTTC	CASSWIGGGYTF	TRBD1	once	TRBV12-3/TRBV12-4	TRBJ1-2
TGTGCCAGCACCCTAATCGGGGAGGACAGGGGGGAAGCTTTCTTT	CASTLIGEDRGEAFF	TRBD1	-	TRBV27	TRBJ1-1
TGTGCCAGCCGAGGGATTCGAGAAAAACTGTTTTTT	CASRGIREKLFF	-	few	TRBV12-3/TRBV12-4	TRBJ1-4
TGTGCCAGCAGTCCTTACACAGAGCAGTTCTTC	CASSPYTEQFF	-	-	TRBV12-3/TRBV12-4	TRBJ2-1
TGTGCCAGCTCGACGACAGGGGTCAATTCACCCCTCCACTTT	CASSTTGVNSPLHF	TRBD1	-	TRBV18	TRBJ1-6
TGTGCCAGCAGCCCAGAGACAGGGCCCTATGGCTACACCTTC	CASSPETGPYGYTF	TRBD1	once	TRBV7-3	TRBJ1-2